The 4 T cell receptor beta chains presented below share a single source sample, sequenced in a study of response to subunit inactivated influenza vaccine. MiXCR, run by TCRdb on the RT-PCR reads, gives a single entry per CDR3 protein. Here the sample spans 560,000 or so distinct CDR3 sequences, 7.6% being singletons. The specimen was PBMCs from blood, collected roughly 24 months after vaccination. The receptors originated from a man aged 50 to 69 who received an inactivated influenza vaccine.

This clonotype was detected only a few times. This chain uses TRBV12-3 or TRBV12-4 with TRBJ2-1; 10 nucleotides line up with TRBD1. The CDR3 loop spans 15 amino acids. The J segment lost 4 bases and the V segment lost 6 bases, leaving 6 bases of the junction unmatched. The CDR3 bases are TGTGCCAGCAGATCCGGGACAGGGGCATACAATGAGCAGTTCTTC. Protein: CASRSGTGAYNEQFF.

This clonotype was counted many times. This chain links TRBV2 with TRBJ2-4; 7 nucleotides line up with TRBD1. This CDR3 comprises 15 residues. Looked up from germline, CDR1 is SNHLY and CDR2 is FYNNEI. V lost 5 bases and J lost 0; bases outside the gene matches: 4. The CDR3 here is CASSFDRVAKNIQYF. The CDR3 region has the DNA TGTGCCAGCAGTTTCGACAGGGTAGCCAAAAACATTCAGTACTTC.

The chain employs TRBV5-1 and TRBJ2-4; possibly TRBD1 for D (6 bases). Germline lookup yields CDR1 SGHRS and CDR2 YFSETQ. The CDR3 contains 14 residues. Trimming took 0 bases from V and 12 from J, leaving 16 bases between them. The CDR3 here is CASSLDQPGDTQYF. The CDR3 DNA reads TGCGCCAGCAGCTTGGACCAGCCAGGGGACACTCAGTACTTC.

This clonotype was observed a few times. This chain links TRBV20-1 with TRBJ2-1; D unresolved. Per germline, CDR1 DFQATT and CDR2 SNEGSKA (reference sequence). This CDR3 region has 15 residues. Trimming took off 3 bases at V and 1 base at J, with 13 bases between the two ends. The CDR3 region is CSARLLGISYNEQFF. The CDR3 nucleotides read TGCAGTGCTAGGCTTTTGGGGATTTCCTACAATGAGCAGTTCTTC.